The next 14 T cell receptor beta chains were all read from a single sample in a study of T cell responses to AZD1222 COVID-19 vaccine. Method: immunoSEQ multiplex PCR; TCRdb's copy keeps in-frame clones and lacks some. In the table there are around 110,000 clones, approximately 85% of which are singletons. The specimen comprised peripheral blood, sampled on day 0 of MenACWY control vaccination. Receptors originate from an adult in good health.

The chain is built from TRBV28 and TRBJ1-3, with no clear D. Germline assignment: CDR1 MDHEN and CDR2 SYDVKM. Trimming took off 6 bases at V and 0 bases at J, with 12 bases between the two ends. This CDR3 comprises 15 residues. The CDR3 loop is CASRSQETSGNTIYF. The CDR3 coding sequence is TGTGCCAGCAGATCCCAGGAGACCTCTGGAAACACCATATATTTT.

About this clone: This specimen includes other DNA sequences encoding the same CDR3. V is TRBV7-9 and J is TRBJ1-2; D gene uncertain. This CDR3 is built from 13 residues. V was pared by 1 base and J by 4 bases, with 7 bases between. From germline, CDR1 is SEHNR and CDR2 FQNEAQ (reference sequence). CDR3 nucleotides: TGTGCCAGCAGCTTAGGGGCGGGCTATGGCTACACCTTC. Protein sequence: CASSLGAGYGYTF. The entire variable domain, with the rest obtained from reference TRBV7-9 and TRBJ1-2, is as follows: DTGVSQNPRHKITKRGQNVTFRCDPISEHNRLYWYRQTLGQGPEFLTYFQNEAQLEKSRLLSDRFSAERPKGSFSTLEIQRTEQGDSAMYLCASSLGAGYGYTFGSGTRLTVV.

The chain carries TRBV6-1 and TRBJ2-1; 9 positions agree with TRBD2. The junction had 4 bases not matched to a gene; V was cut back by 2 bases and J by 5 bases. In germline, CDR1 is MNHNS, CDR2 SASEGT. The CDR3 is made up of 15 amino acids. The CDR3 is CASSEWASGNNEQFF. CDR3 bases: TGTGCCAGCAGTGAATGGGCTAGCGGGAACAATGAGCAGTTCTTC.

The rearrangement joins TRBV5-1 to TRBJ2-3; TRBD2 agrees at 10 bases. Germline values: CDR1 SGHRS, CDR2 YFSETQ. The CDR3 sequence is 15 residues long. After removal of 3 bases from V and 1 base from J, the junction contained 2 bases not matched to a gene. The CDR3 DNA reads as TGCGCCAGCAGCTCCGGGACTAGCGGCACAGATACGCAGTATTTT. Protein: CASSSGTSGTDTQYF.

This chain connects TRBV18 to TRBJ1-5, with a weak D call TRBD1 (6 bases). V lost 6 bases and J lost 7, with 19 bases in between. CDR1 is KGHSH and CDR2 is LQKENI in the germline V gene. The CDR3 is 15 amino acids. CDR3 protein: CASSQGVEGHQPQHF. The CDR3 DNA reads as TGTGCCAGCTCGCAGGGTGTGGAGGGACACCAGCCCCAGCATTTT.

The chain is built from TRBV29-1 and TRBJ1-5, with a weak D call TRBD1 (5 bases). The germline V and J ends were trimmed by 6 bases and 5 bases, with 11 bases remaining between them. Germline-derived CDR1 and CDR2 are SQVTM and ANQGSEA. The CDR3 is 12 residues long. CDR3 coding DNA: TGCAGCGTGGGGGAGGGCTATCAGCCCCAGCATTTT. As protein: CSVGEGYQPQHF. Filled out from reference TRBV29-1 and TRBJ1-5, the complete variable domain reads SAVISQKPSRDICQRGTSLTIQCQVDSQVTMMFWYRQQPGQSLTLIATANQGSEATYESGFVIDKFPISRPNLTFSTLTVSNMSPEDSSIYLCSVGEGYQPQHFGDGTRLSIL.

V usage is TRBV7-2 and J usage is TRBJ2-7; weak D call: TRBD2 (5 bases). The V end lost 3 bases, the J end lost 3 bases, and 9 bases lay between the germline ends. CDR1 is SGHTA and CDR2 is FQGNSA in the germline V gene. CDR3 length: 13 amino acids. The CDR3 protein is CASSLEVNYEQYF. CDR3 in DNA: TGTGCCAGCAGCTTGGAGGTGAACTACGAGCAGTACTTC.

The rearrangement links TRBV4-1 to TRBJ2-3; 12 bases line up with TRBD2. This CDR3 has 17 amino acids. Germline trimming cut 0 bases from V and 4 bases from J; bases unmatched to any gene: 5. CDR1 is MGHRA and CDR2 is YSYEKL in the germline V gene. The chain's CDR3 is CASSQEQLAGGADTQYF. CDR3 in DNA: TGCGCCAGCAGCCAAGAACAGCTAGCGGGGGGGGCAGATACGCAGTATTTT.

This clone was counted once. This chain uses TRBV6-2 or TRBV6-3 with TRBJ1-5; weak D call: TRBD1 (6 bases). The CDR3 sequence is 17 residues long. V was shortened by 6 bases and J by 3 bases, with 21 bases between the two germline ends. Germline V gene sequence: CDR1 MNHEY, CDR2 SVGEGT. The DNA of the CDR3 is TGTGCCAGCAGCTTTCTTCCGGGGGGGGCTCTCAATCAGCCCCAGCATTTT. Protein: CASSFLPGGALNQPQHF.

The chain has TRBV11-2 and TRBJ1-1; the D gene is possibly TRBD1 (6 bases). This CDR3 contains 12 residues. Germline CDR1 reads SGHAT; CDR2 reads FQNNGV. Trimming took off 0 bases at V and 11 bases at J, with 10 bases between the two ends. The DNA for the CDR3 is TGTGCCAGCAGCTTAGAAGACAGGCTGGCTTTCTTT. Its translation is CASSLEDRLAFF.

This chain joins TRBV9 and TRBJ1-6, with D maybe TRBD1 (6 bases). The CDR3 runs 14 residues. V was shortened by 5 bases and J by 5 bases, with 11 bases between the two germline ends. Looked up from germline, CDR1 is SGDLS and CDR2 is YYNGEE. Here the CDR3 DNA reads TGTGCCAGCAGTTGGGGGGCAGATAATTCACCCCTCCACTTT. It is translated as CASSWGADNSPLHF.

CDR3 bases: TGTGCCAGCACAACAGGGCAAGAGACCCAGTACTTC. This sequence encodes CASTTGQETQYF. The chain has TRBV2 and TRBJ2-5, with D possibly matching TRBD1 (6 bases). The CDR3 runs to 12 residues. From germline, CDR1 is SNHLY and CDR2 FYNNEI. Trimming removed 7 bases at V and 2 bases at J, with 8 bases between.

The chain uses TRBV2 and TRBJ2-2, with D possibly being TRBD1 (6 bases). Trimming left V 6 bases short and J 4 bases short, with 9 bases between. The germline V gene has CDR1 SNHLY and CDR2 FYNNEI. This CDR3 is built from 13 residues. CDR3 amino acids: CASRGHLTGELFF. In nucleotides, the CDR3 is TGTGCCAGCAGGGGACATCTCACCGGGGAGCTGTTTTTT.

The chain joins TRBV9 to TRBJ1-1; no clear D gene. Trimming took off 3 bases at V and 4 bases at J, with 13 bases between the two ends. This CDR3 is 14 amino acids long. Per germline, CDR1 SGDLS and CDR2 YYNGEE. The CDR3 sequence: CASSDSAQTTEAFF. CDR3 nucleotides: TGTGCCAGCAGCGATAGTGCCCAGACCACTGAAGCTTTCTTT.